This T cell receptor beta chain was retrieved from a study of blood T cell repertoires in COVID-19. About the study: Whether acute or convalescent, the COVID-19 samples came from the United States, Italy and Spain.

Points on this clone: Additional DNA sequences in this sample encode the identical CDR3.

Assay: immunoSEQ multiplex PCR; the TCRdb copy retains only in-frame clones and omits some. The sample has 200,000 or so clones; about 85% are singletons. Trimming cost V 5 bases and J 1 base, with 9 bases left between them. The CDR3 consists of 14 residues. Germline CDR1 reads LNHDA; CDR2 reads SQIVND (reference sequence). Sequences were obtained from PBMCs or T cells enriched from blood (not recorded which). The V call is TRBV19, the J call TRBJ1-5; D might be TRBD1 (5 bases). The receptor was derived from a man aged 25-45 years who had recovered from COVID-19. The CDR3 region is CASSLRQSNQPQHF. For the CDR3, the DNA is TGTGCCAGTAGTCTCCGACAGAGCAATCAGCCCCAGCATTTT.